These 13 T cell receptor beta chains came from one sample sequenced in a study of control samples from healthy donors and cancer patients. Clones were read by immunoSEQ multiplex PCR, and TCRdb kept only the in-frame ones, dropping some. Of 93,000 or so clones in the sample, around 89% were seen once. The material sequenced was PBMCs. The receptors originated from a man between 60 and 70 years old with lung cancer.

CDR3 nucleotide sequence: TGTGCCAGCAGTTACCGGCCGGGGGCCAACACAGATACGCAGTATTTT. Its protein is CASSYRPGANTDTQYF. J is TRBJ2-3 and V is TRBV6-5; either TRBD1 or TRBD2 may fit D (6 bases each). The germline V and J ends were trimmed by 2 bases and 2 bases, with 14 bases remaining between them. CDR3 length equals 16 residues. Germline V CDR1 and CDR2: MNHEY, SVGAGI.

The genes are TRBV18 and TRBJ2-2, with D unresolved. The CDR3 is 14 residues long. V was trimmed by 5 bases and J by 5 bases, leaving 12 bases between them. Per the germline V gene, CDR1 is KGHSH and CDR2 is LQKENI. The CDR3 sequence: CASSLQEGTGELFF. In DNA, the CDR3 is TGTGCCAGCTCATTACAAGAAGGTACCGGGGAGCTGTTTTTT.

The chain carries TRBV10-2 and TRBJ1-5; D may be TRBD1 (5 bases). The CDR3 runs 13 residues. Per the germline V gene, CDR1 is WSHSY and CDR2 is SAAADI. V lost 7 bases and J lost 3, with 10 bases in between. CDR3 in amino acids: CASIEGLNQPQHF. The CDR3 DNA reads TGCGCCAGCATCGAGGGGCTCAATCAGCCCCAGCATTTT.

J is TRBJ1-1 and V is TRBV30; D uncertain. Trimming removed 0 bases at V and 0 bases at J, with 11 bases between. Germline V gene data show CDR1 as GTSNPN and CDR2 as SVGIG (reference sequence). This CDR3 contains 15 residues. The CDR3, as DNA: TGTGCCTGGAGTGTACTAGGAATACTGAACACTGAAGCTTTCTTT. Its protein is CAWSVLGILNTEAFF.

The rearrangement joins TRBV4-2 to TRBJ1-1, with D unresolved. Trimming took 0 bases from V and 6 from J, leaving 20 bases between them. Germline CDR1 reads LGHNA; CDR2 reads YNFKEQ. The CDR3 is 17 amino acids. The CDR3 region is CASSQDWSSRQFPEAFF. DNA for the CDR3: TGTGCCAGCAGCCAAGATTGGTCCAGTAGGCAGTTTCCTGAAGCTTTCTTT.

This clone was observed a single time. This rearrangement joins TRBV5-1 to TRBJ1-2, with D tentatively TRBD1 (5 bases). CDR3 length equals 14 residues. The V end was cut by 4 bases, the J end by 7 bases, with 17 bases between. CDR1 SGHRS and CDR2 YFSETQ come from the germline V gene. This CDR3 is CASSIGTGGPGYTF. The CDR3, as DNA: TGCGCCAGCAGCATCGGGACGGGCGGGCCTGGCTACACCTTC.

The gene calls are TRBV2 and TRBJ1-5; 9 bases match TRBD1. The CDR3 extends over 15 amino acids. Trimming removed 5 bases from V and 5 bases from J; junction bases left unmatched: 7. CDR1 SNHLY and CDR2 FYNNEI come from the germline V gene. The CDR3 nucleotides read TGTGCCAGCAGTACACAGGGGGCCGGAGATCAGCCCCAGCATTTT. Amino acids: CASSTQGAGDQPQHF.

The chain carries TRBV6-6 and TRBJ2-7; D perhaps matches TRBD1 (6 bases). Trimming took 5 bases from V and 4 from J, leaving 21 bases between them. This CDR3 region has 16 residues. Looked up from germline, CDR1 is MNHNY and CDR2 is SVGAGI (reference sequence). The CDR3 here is CASSAHGTRLFYEQYV. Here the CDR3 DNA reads TGTGCCAGCAGTGCCCACGGGACAAGGCTATTTTACGAGCAGTACGTC.

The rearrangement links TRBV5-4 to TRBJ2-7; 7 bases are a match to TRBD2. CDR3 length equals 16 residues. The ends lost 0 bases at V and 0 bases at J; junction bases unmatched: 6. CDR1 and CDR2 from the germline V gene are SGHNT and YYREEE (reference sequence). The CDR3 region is CASSLGGGVLSYEQYF. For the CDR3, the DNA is TGTGCCAGCAGCTTGGGGGGGGGAGTCCTCTCCTACGAGCAGTACTTC.

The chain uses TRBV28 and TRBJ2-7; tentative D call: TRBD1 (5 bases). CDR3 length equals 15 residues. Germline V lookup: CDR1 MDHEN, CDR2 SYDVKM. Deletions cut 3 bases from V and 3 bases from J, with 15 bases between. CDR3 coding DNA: TGTGCCAGCAGTTTTGAGCCGGGCAGGGACTACGAGCAGTACTTC. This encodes CASSFEPGRDYEQYF.

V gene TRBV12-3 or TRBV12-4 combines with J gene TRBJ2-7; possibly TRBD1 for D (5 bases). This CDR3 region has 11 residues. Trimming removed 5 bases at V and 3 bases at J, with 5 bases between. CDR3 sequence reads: CASSQGYEQYF. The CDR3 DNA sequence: TGTGCCAGCAGTCAGGGCTACGAGCAGTACTTC.

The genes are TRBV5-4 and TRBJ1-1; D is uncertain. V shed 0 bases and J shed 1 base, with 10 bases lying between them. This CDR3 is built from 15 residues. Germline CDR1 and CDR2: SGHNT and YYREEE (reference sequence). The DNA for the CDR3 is TGTGCCAGCAGCTTGGGATGGGCAGAGAACACTGAAGCTTTCTTT. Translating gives CASSLGWAENTEAFF. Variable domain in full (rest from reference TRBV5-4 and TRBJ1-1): ETGVTQSPTHLIKTRGQQVTLRCSSQSGHNTVSWYQQALGQGPQFIFQYYREEENGRGNFPPRFSGLQFPNYSSELNVNALELDDSALYLCASSLGWAENTEAFFGQGTRLTVV.

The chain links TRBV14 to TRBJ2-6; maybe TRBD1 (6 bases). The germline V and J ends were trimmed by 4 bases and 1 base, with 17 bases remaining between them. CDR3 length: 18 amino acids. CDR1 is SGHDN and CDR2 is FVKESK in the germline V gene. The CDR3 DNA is TGTGCCAGCAGCCCCTATCGGACAGCAAGTTCTGGGGCCAACGTCCTGACTTTC. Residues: CASSPYRTASSGANVLTF.